The 25 T cell receptor beta chains below were found in one sample sequenced in a study of siplizumab effects on memory and regulatory T cells. Clones were read by immunoSEQ multiplex PCR, and TCRdb kept only the in-frame ones, dropping some. The sample lists about 120,000 clones; 85% to 95% were seen once. Sample: non-Treg CD4+ T cells sorted from blood. Every receptor here comes from a human donor in good health.

The V call is TRBV10-1, the J call TRBJ2-3; 8 bases are shared with TRBD1. The CDR3 has 14 residues. Germline V gives CDR1 WNHNN, CDR2 SYGVQD (reference sequence). V lost 6 bases to trimming and J lost 6 bases; unmatched junction nucleotides: 8. The CDR3 sequence is CASSLGQGGDTQYF. DNA of the CDR3: TGCGCCAGCAGCCTCGGACAGGGCGGCGATACGCAGTATTTT.

The J gene is TRBJ1-2, the V gene TRBV6-5, with D possibly TRBD1 on 6 matching bases. Germline loops: CDR1 MNHEY, CDR2 SVGAGI. Trimming left V 7 bases short and J 2 bases short, with 14 bases between. This CDR3 is 14 amino acids long. The CDR3 DNA reads TGTGCCAGCACCACCCTTGGACAGAACTATGGCTACACCTTC. Amino acid sequence: CASTTLGQNYGYTF.

The chain links TRBV5-1 to TRBJ1-4, with unresolved D. V was pared by 0 bases and J by 14 bases, with 17 bases between. In germline, CDR1 is SGHRS, CDR2 YFSETQ. This CDR3 is 14 amino acids long. CDR3 protein: CASSLGAAHSYLFF. In nucleotides, the CDR3 is TGCGCCAGCAGCTTGGGGGCGGCTCATTCCTATCTGTTTTTT.

V and J are TRBV28 and TRBJ2-3, with D tentatively TRBD2 (5 bases). The CDR3 has 15 amino acids. V was trimmed by 6 bases and J by 6 bases, leaving 19 bases between them. Germline CDR1 and CDR2: MDHEN and SYDVKM. CDR3 loop: CASSPPGNPEDTQYF. In DNA form, the CDR3 reads TGTGCCAGCAGCCCCCCCGGGAACCCCGAGGATACGCAGTATTTT.

The chain uses TRBV5-1 and TRBJ2-3; D could derive from TRBD1 or TRBD2 (5 bases each). This CDR3 is built from 15 residues. The V end was cut by 7 bases, the J end by 0 bases, with 15 bases between. In germline, CDR1 is SGHRS, CDR2 YFSETQ. The CDR3: CASSRDPTSTDTQYF. The CDR3 nucleotides are TGCGCCAGCTCCCGGGACCCTACAAGCACAGATACGCAGTATTTT.

The V gene is TRBV5-4, the J gene TRBJ2-7, with a tentative D call TRBD1 (6 bases). This CDR3 has 15 amino acids. CDR1 is SGHNT and CDR2 is YYREEE in the germline V gene (reference sequence). V was cut by 2 bases and J by 2 bases, with 14 bases left in between. As DNA, the CDR3 is TGTGCCAGCAGCTTAAGCCGGGACAACACCTACGAGCAGTACTTC. Protein: CASSLSRDNTYEQYF. The full variable domain, its missing parts supplied by reference TRBV5-4 and TRBJ2-7, is ETGVTQSPTHLIKTRGQQVTLRCSSQSGHNTVSWYQQALGQGPQFIFQYYREEENGRGNFPPRFSGLQFPNYSSELNVNALELDDSALYLCASSLSRDNTYEQYFGPGTRLTVT.

V and J are TRBV14 and TRBJ2-7; 9 nucleotides line up with TRBD2. Trimming cost V 1 base and J 2 bases; bases outside gene matches: 3. The CDR3 length is 15 residues. Germline loops: CDR1 SGHDN, CDR2 FVKESK. CDR3 region: CASSQAASGTYEQYF. The CDR3 region has the DNA TGTGCCAGCAGCCAAGCGGCTAGCGGGACCTACGAGCAGTACTTC.

V is TRBV6-5 and J is TRBJ2-5; D is uncertain. The CDR3 runs 14 residues. V was shortened by 2 bases and J by 0 bases, with 7 bases between the two germline ends. Germline V gene lookup returns CDR1 MNHEY and CDR2 SVGAGI. The CDR3 reads CASSYGEYQETQYF. The CDR3 coding sequence is TGTGCCAGCAGTTACGGAGAGTACCAAGAGACCCAGTACTTC.

The V and J genes are TRBV6-4 and TRBJ2-3; 9 nucleotides line up with TRBD2. The germline V gene encodes CDR1 MRHNA and CDR2 SNTAGT. CDR3 length: 15 residues. V shed 4 bases and J 4 bases; nucleotides not matched to a gene: 6. CDR3 DNA: TGTGCCAGCAGTGTTGGCGGGGGGGCCGCAGATACGCAGTATTTT. Protein sequence: CASSVGGGAADTQYF.

The rearrangement uses TRBV28 and TRBJ2-5; 8 positions agree with TRBD1. The CDR3 runs 15 residues. CDR1 and CDR2 from the germline V gene are MDHEN and SYDVKM. The V and J ends lost 6 bases and 2 bases, in that order; junction bases with no gene match: 8. The CDR3 region has the DNA TGTGCCAGCAGCCCACAGGGGGGTGGGCAAGAGACCCAGTACTTC. It is translated as CASSPQGGGQETQYF.

In DNA, the CDR3 is TGTGCCAGCAGCCAAGACCTAGCGGGGGGTGGAGATACGCAGTATTTT. Its translation: CASSQDLAGGGDTQYF. The rearrangement joins TRBV4-2 to TRBJ2-3; TRBD2 matches at 11 bases. Germline V gene data show CDR1 as LGHNA and CDR2 as YNFKEQ. V shed 0 bases, J shed 5 bases, and the junction held 4 bases outside the gene matches. The CDR3 consists of 16 residues.

This chain uses TRBV5-6 with TRBJ1-1, with D possibly matching TRBD1 (5 bases). The CDR3 consists of 14 residues. Germline CDR1 is SGHDT and CDR2 is YYEEEE. Trimming took 3 bases from V and 1 from J, leaving 10 bases between them. The CDR3 region has the DNA TGTGCCAGCAGCTCGGGACTCCGGAACACTGAAGCTTTCTTT. This gives the protein CASSSGLRNTEAFF.

The V gene is TRBV4-3, the J gene TRBJ2-1, with D perhaps given as TRBD1 or TRBD2 (6 bases each). The length of the CDR3 is 13 residues. Germline CDR1 is LGHNA and CDR2 is YSLEER. V gave up 2 bases and J gave up 10 bases, with 12 bases separating them. As DNA, the CDR3 is TGCGCCAGCAGCCAAACGGGGGCCCTCGAGCAGTTCTTC. Translating it yields CASSQTGALEQFF.

The chain couples TRBV7-2 to TRBJ2-7; no clear D. This CDR3 region has 12 residues. The germline gives CDR1 SGHTA, CDR2 FQGNSA. Trimming shortened V by 1 base and J by 7 bases, and 8 bases separated the two germline ends. In DNA form, the CDR3 reads TGTGCCAGCAGCTTAGTCGAGGTAGAGCAGTACTTC. It specifies CASSLVEVEQYF.

V gene TRBV5-4 combines with J gene TRBJ2-5, with TRBD2 matching 7 bases. This CDR3 is 14 amino acids long. The trim removed 3 bases at V and 1 base at J, leaving 3 bases unmatched. Germline V gives CDR1 SGHNT, CDR2 YYREEE (reference sequence). DNA for the CDR3: TGTGCCAGCAGCTCGCGGGGGTCCCAAGAGACCCAGTACTTC. Translating it yields CASSSRGSQETQYF. The full variable domain, rest sourced from reference TRBV5-4 and TRBJ2-5, is ETGVTQSPTHLIKTRGQQVTLRCSSQSGHNTVSWYQQALGQGPQFIFQYYREEENGRGNFPPRFSGLQFPNYSSELNVNALELDDSALYLCASSSRGSQETQYFGPGTRLLVL.

The CDR3 spells CASSRGQIETQYF. The CDR3, as DNA: TGTGCCAGCTCACGAGGACAGATAGAGACCCAGTACTTC. V usage is TRBV18 and J usage is TRBJ2-5; D is possibly TRBD1 (6 bases). The V gene lost 4 bases and the J gene lost 4 bases, with 10 bases spanning the gap. The CDR3 runs 13 residues. The V gene's germline CDR1 is KGHSH and CDR2 LQKENI. Combining the CDR3 with reference TRBV18 and TRBJ2-5 gives the whole variable domain NAGVMQNPRHLVRRRGQEARLRCSPMKGHSHVYWYRQLPEEGLKFMVYLQKENIIDESGMPKERFSAEFPKEGPSILRIQQVVRGDSAAYFCASSRGQIETQYFGPGTRLLVL.

This chain joins TRBV7-2 and TRBJ1-2; D remains ambiguous. Per the germline V gene, CDR1 is SGHTA and CDR2 is FQGNSA. This CDR3 contains 15 residues. Between the trimmed V and J ends, which lost 4 bases and 4 bases, there was a span of 16 bases. CDR3 residues: CASSSPGRGFYGYTF. DNA of the CDR3: TGTGCCAGCAGCTCCCCCGGGCGGGGATTCTATGGCTACACCTTC. Complete variable domain (other parts from reference TRBV7-2 and TRBJ1-2): GAGVSQSPSNKVTEKGKDVELRCDPISGHTALYWYRQSLGQGLEFLIYFQGNSAPDKSGLPSDRFSAERTGGSVSTLTIQRTQQEDSAVYLCASSSPGRGFYGYTFGSGTRLTVV.

The chain has TRBV5-1 and TRBJ1-2, with D possibly matching TRBD1 (5 bases). The CDR3 has 15 amino acids. Between the trimmed V and J ends, which lost 2 bases and 4 bases, there was a span of 15 bases. Looked up from germline, CDR1 is SGHRS and CDR2 is YFSETQ. As DNA, the CDR3 is TGCGCCAGCAGCTTTGGCCAGGGTGATGGCTATGGCTACACCTTC. Protein product: CASSFGQGDGYGYTF.

V usage is TRBV21-1 and J usage is TRBJ1-5; TRBD1, the D gene given by the table, was not confirmed from the DNA. TRBV21-1 is tagged as a pseudogene. The CDR3 has 15 amino acids. The CDR3 sequence is CASSQNTGTGWSQHF. CDR3 bases: TGTGCCAGCAGTCAAAACACCGGGACAGGGTGGTCCCAGCATTTT.

The chain links TRBV5-4 to TRBJ2-6; the D is unclear. CDR3 length: 17 residues. CDR1 is SGHNT, CDR2 YYREEE, per germline (reference sequence). The germline V and J ends were trimmed by 0 bases and 0 bases, with 10 bases remaining between them. The CDR3 DNA follows: TGTGCCAGCAGCTTGGACGACGCAAACTCTGGGGCCAACGTCCTGACTTTC. Protein sequence: CASSLDDANSGANVLTF.

The V gene is TRBV7-3, the J gene TRBJ2-7; TRBD2 is a possible D gene (6 bases). Trimming removed 3 bases from V and 3 bases from J, with 12 bases in between. This CDR3 is 14 amino acids long. CDR1 and CDR2 (germline): SGHTA, FQGTGA. Written as DNA, the CDR3 is TGTGCCAGCAGCTTGGGGGGTCTAGTCTACGAGCAGTACTTC. Protein: CASSLGGLVYEQYF.

The V and J genes are TRBV6-5 and TRBJ2-7; D not resolved. The CDR3 is made up of 12 amino acids. Germline V gene lookup returns CDR1 MNHEY and CDR2 SVGAGI. V lost 6 bases, J lost 0 bases, and 6 bases lay in between. Here the CDR3 DNA reads TGTGCCAGCAGCCCAAGCTCCTACGAGCAGTACTTC. Protein: CASSPSSYEQYF.

This rearrangement joins TRBV6-5 to TRBJ2-7, with 10 positions matching TRBD2. The CDR3 sequence is 14 residues long. The germline V gene has CDR1 MNHEY and CDR2 SVGAGI. Trimming took 7 bases from V and 4 from J; bases not matched to a gene: 7. CDR3 nucleotides: TGTGCCAGCAATCCTAGCGGGGGAGTTTACGAGCAGTACTTC. It translates to CASNPSGGVYEQYF.

The chain employs TRBV7-9 and TRBJ1-2, with no clear D. This CDR3 region has 14 residues. Trimming removed 1 base at V and 4 bases at J, with 10 bases between. Germline V gene lookup returns CDR1 SEHNR and CDR2 FQNEAQ (reference sequence). CDR3: CASSLGEGVYGYTF. The CDR3 DNA reads as TGTGCCAGCAGCTTAGGTGAGGGTGTCTATGGCTACACCTTC.

The chain links TRBV6-4 to TRBJ1-1; D possibly corresponds to TRBD1 (6 bases). CDR1 is MRHNA and CDR2 is SNTAGT in the germline V gene. V lost 4 bases and J 6 bases, leaving 12 bases between the germline ends. The CDR3 is made up of 13 amino acids. The CDR3: CASSANQGSEAFF. CDR3 nucleotide sequence: TGTGCCAGCAGTGCCAACCAGGGGTCTGAAGCTTTCTTT.